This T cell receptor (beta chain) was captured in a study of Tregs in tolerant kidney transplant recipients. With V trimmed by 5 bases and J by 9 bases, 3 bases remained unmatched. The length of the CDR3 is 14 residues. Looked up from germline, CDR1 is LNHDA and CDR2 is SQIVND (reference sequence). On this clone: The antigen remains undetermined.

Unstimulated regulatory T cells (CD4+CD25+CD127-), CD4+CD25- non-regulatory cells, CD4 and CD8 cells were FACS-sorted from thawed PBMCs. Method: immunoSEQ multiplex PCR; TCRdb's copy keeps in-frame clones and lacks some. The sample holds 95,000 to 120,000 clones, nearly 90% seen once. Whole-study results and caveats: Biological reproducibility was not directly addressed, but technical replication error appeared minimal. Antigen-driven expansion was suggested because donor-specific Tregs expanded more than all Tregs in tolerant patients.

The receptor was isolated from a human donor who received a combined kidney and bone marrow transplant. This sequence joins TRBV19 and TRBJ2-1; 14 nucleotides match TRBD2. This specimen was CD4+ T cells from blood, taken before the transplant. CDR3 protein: CASSVGTSGGEQFF. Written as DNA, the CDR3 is TGTGCCAGTAGTGTCGGGACTAGCGGGGGTGAGCAGTTCTTC.